This TCR beta chain originates from a study of cytomegalovirus exposure and HLA in healthy donors. Germline lookup yields CDR1 LNHDA and CDR2 SQIVND (reference sequence). The CDR3 contains 15 residues. The V and J ends lost 2 bases and 1 base respectively, with 9 bases between them. This clone was detected a few times. The antigen remains undetermined. Other nucleotide sequences from this sample produce the same CDR3. Overall study results and limits: Prior analysis indicated that the majority of TCR beta V segments exhibited productivity approximately 87% or approximately 30% of the time. Later findings reportedly placed an Asian-associated ancestry cluster below the roughly 700-donor mean for N-insertions.

Donors consisted of healthy bone marrow donors. PCR primers comprised 60 Vbeta and 13 Jbeta primers. In the authors' methods: In a later analysis, some 80 million unique TCR beta chains included roughly 11 million shared by two or more donors. The method was immunoSEQ multiplex PCR; TCRdb's version includes in-frame clones alone and lacks a portion of them. Clone size and V and J calls were adopted from that table, with D and trimming inferred from the DNA. The table includes around 160,000 clones, 65% to 85% detected once. The source is a woman in her late teens or twenties in good health and CMV-seronegative. Sample: PBMCs. The rearrangement uses TRBV19 and TRBJ1-5, with a tentative D call TRBD1 (5 bases). CDR3 sequence: CASSIRGRSNQPQHF. The CDR3 DNA reads TGTGCCAGTAGTATAAGGGGAAGGAGCAATCAGCCCCAGCATTTT. Full variable domain (outside the CDR3, taken from reference TRBV19 and TRBJ1-5): DGGITQSPKYLFRKEGQNVTLSCEQNLNHDAMYWYRQDPGQGLRLIYYSQIVNDFQKGDIAEGYSVSREKKESFPLTVTSAQKNPTAFYLCASSIRGRSNQPQHFGDGTRLSIL.